The 32 T cell receptor beta chains below all came from one sample that was sequenced in a study of T cell repertoires in cytomegalovirus infection. From the reads, TCRdb called clonotypes with MiXCR, one entry per CDR3 protein. The profile covers 290,000 or so distinct CDR3 sequences, with about 23% appearing a single time and about 15% taken by the ten largest. Sequencing was carried out using PBMCs. The receptors stem from a human donor in good health (CMV status not recorded). Some clones in this sample may be carry-over from other donors' samples.

This clonotype showed up many times. The chain combines TRBV6-2 or TRBV6-3 with TRBJ2-1; D unclear. CDR1 and CDR2 from the germline V gene are MNHEY and SVGEGT. V lost 6 bases to trimming and J lost 4 bases, with 4 bases between them. The CDR3 runs 11 residues. The CDR3 spells CASSQYNEQFF. DNA of the CDR3: TGTGCCAGCAGCCAATACAATGAGCAGTTCTTC.

V gene TRBV7-8 combines with J gene TRBJ2-7; TRBD1 matches 8 bases. The CDR3 totals 14 residues. V shed 1 base and J 6 bases; nucleotides not matched to a gene: 5. Germline assignment: CDR1 SGHVS and CDR2 FQNEAQ. CDR3 DNA sequence: TGTGCCAGCAGCTTAGGCAGGGGGCCTCGCGAGCAGTACGTC. As protein: CASSLGRGPREQYV.

The table lists this clonotype with a few counts. The chain recombines TRBV6-2 or TRBV6-3 with TRBJ2-6, with D perhaps TRBD1 (6 bases). The V end was cut by 7 bases, the J end by 0 bases, with 13 bases between. This CDR3 spans 16 amino acids. Germline-derived CDR1 and CDR2 are MNHEY and SVGEGT. In nucleotides, the CDR3 is TGTGCCAGCACCCTGATCAGGGGCTCTGGGGCCAACGTCCTGACTTTC. The encoded protein is CASTLIRGSGANVLTF.

The rearrangement uses TRBV7-2 and TRBJ1-4; tentative D call: TRBD1 (5 bases). This CDR3 is built from 15 residues. CDR1 is SGHTA, CDR2 FQGNSA, per germline. With 4 bases removed from V and 5 bases from J, the gap between germline ends came to 14 bases. The CDR3 here is CASSSPGHANEKLFF. The CDR3 nucleotides are TGTGCCAGCAGCTCACCCGGACACGCCAATGAAAAACTGTTTTTT.

The J gene is TRBJ1-4, the V gene TRBV28; D is unclear. The CDR3 is 13 residues long. From germline, CDR1 is MDHEN and CDR2 SYDVKM. Trimming shortened V by 2 bases and J by 8 bases, and 9 bases separated the two germline ends. CDR3 sequence reads: CASSLLDLEKLFF. The CDR3 DNA reads TGTGCCAGCAGTTTACTAGATTTAGAAAAACTGTTTTTT.

This clonotype was counted a single time. Sequence at one end of the junction differs from germline and may be a read error. V usage is TRBV6-1 and J usage is TRBJ1-5, with D unresolved. CDR3 size: 15 residues. CDR1 and CDR2 (germline): MNHNS, SASEGT. The chain's CDR3 is CASREDGDLGQPQHF. CDR3 DNA sequence: TGTGCCAGCAGAGAAGACGGTGACCTGGGTCAGCCCCAGCATTTT.

Written as DNA, the CDR3 is TGTGCCAGTAGTCCCCCAGGGCCTTACGAGCAGTACTTC. Translated: CASSPPGPYEQYF. This chain joins TRBV19 and TRBJ2-7, with a possible D match to TRBD1 (5 bases). Trimming took off 5 bases at V and 4 bases at J, with 12 bases between the two ends. This CDR3 is 13 amino acids long. The germline V gene encodes CDR1 LNHDA and CDR2 SQIVND (reference sequence). Combining the CDR3 with reference TRBV19 and TRBJ2-7 gives the whole variable domain DGGITQSPKYLFRKEGQNVTLSCEQNLNHDAMYWYRQDPGQGLRLIYYSQIVNDFQKGDIAEGYSVSREKKESFPLTVTSAQKNPTAFYLCASSPPGPYEQYFGPGTRLTVT.

The chain employs TRBV20-1 and TRBJ2-1, with a weak D call TRBD1 (6 bases). CDR1 DFQATT and CDR2 SNEGSKA come from the germline V gene (reference sequence). This CDR3 is built from 18 residues. V lost 0 bases and J 1 base, leaving 19 bases between the germline ends. CDR3 amino acids: CSARDFARGTLSYNEQFF. CDR3 sequence (DNA): TGCAGTGCTAGAGATTTTGCGAGGGGGACCCTTTCCTACAATGAGCAGTTCTTC.

This chain uses TRBV7-2 with TRBJ2-1; TRBD2 is a possible D gene (5 bases). The germline CDR1 and CDR2 sequences are SGHTA and FQGNSA. The CDR3 contains 15 residues. With 0 bases removed from V and 4 bases from J, the gap between germline ends came to 10 bases. In DNA, the CDR3 is TGTGCCAGCAGCTTAGCGGGAGCCTTTTACAATGAGCAGTTCTTC. Amino acid sequence: CASSLAGAFYNEQFF.

This clonotype was detected a few times. V usage is TRBV28 and J usage is TRBJ1-1; 7 bases map to TRBD1. V was clipped by 5 bases and J by 7 bases; unmatched bases: 7. CDR1 is MDHEN, CDR2 SYDVKM, per germline. This CDR3 region has 13 residues. The CDR3 sequence is CASSGKGGGEAFF. The CDR3 region has the DNA TGTGCCAGCAGTGGGAAAGGGGGCGGTGAAGCTTTCTTT.

This clonotype was picked up a small number of times. The chain combines TRBV5-4 with TRBJ2-3, with D possibly TRBD1 on 6 matching bases. CDR1 SGHNT and CDR2 YYREEE come from the germline V gene (reference sequence). The CDR3 extends over 15 amino acids. V was clipped by 0 bases and J by 0 bases, with 8 bases between them. In nucleotides, the CDR3 is TGTGCCAGCAGCTTGGAGGGGGACAGCACAGATACGCAGTATTTT. Translating gives CASSLEGDSTDTQYF.

This CDR3 is CSARGGGSPWEQYF. CDR3 DNA sequence: TGCAGTGCTAGAGGCGGGGGATCCCCCTGGGAGCAGTACTTC. V and J are TRBV20-1 and TRBJ2-7; 7 positions agree with TRBD2. V lost 1 base to trimming and J lost 7 bases; unmatched junction nucleotides: 10. Germline assignment: CDR1 DFQATT and CDR2 SNEGSKA (reference sequence). The CDR3 sequence is 14 residues long.

Ten or more counts support this clonotype. The chain recombines TRBV7-2 with TRBJ2-2; the D is unclear. This CDR3 has 13 amino acids. Trimming cost V 5 bases and J 5 bases, with 9 bases left between them. CDR1 and CDR2 (germline): SGHTA, FQGNSA. CDR3: CASSPTLTGELFF. The CDR3 coding sequence is TGTGCCAGCAGCCCGACTCTTACCGGGGAGCTGTTTTTT.

The chain recombines TRBV2 with TRBJ2-3, with D unclear. Germline V gene sequence: CDR1 SNHLY, CDR2 FYNNEI. CDR3 length equals 14 residues. The germline V and J ends were trimmed by 3 bases and 2 bases, with 9 bases remaining between them. CDR3 protein: CASSESTYTDTQYF. The CDR3 DNA is TGTGCCAGCAGTGAGTCGACTTACACAGATACGCAGTATTTT. Full variable domain (remainder filled in from reference TRBV2 and TRBJ2-3): EPEVTQTPSHQVTQMGQEVILRCVPISNHLYFYWYRQILGQKVEFLVSFYNNEISEKSEIFDDQFSVERPDGSNFTLKIRSTKLEDSAMYFCASSESTYTDTQYFGPGTRLTVL.

The chain joins TRBV11-2 to TRBJ2-2, with 14 nucleotides matching TRBD2. Germline-derived CDR1 and CDR2 are SGHAT and FQNNGV. The CDR3 spans 20 residues. Trimming took 5 bases from V and 0 from J; bases not matched to a gene: 11. The CDR3 sequence: CASSQRLAGGPTPNTGELFF. As DNA, the CDR3 is TGTGCCAGCAGCCAACGACTAGCGGGAGGGCCGACACCGAACACCGGGGAGCTGTTTTTT. Together with reference TRBV11-2 and TRBJ2-2, the CDR3 gives the full variable domain: EAGVAQSPRYKIIEKRQSVAFWCNPISGHATLYWYQQILGQGPKLLIQFQNNGVVDDSQLPKDRFSAERLKGVDSTLKIQPAKLEDSAVYLCASSQRLAGGPTPNTGELFFGEGSRLTVL.

This clonotype was seen ten or more times. The chain is built from TRBV6-1 and TRBJ1-6, with 7 bases lining up with TRBD1. Looked up from germline, CDR1 is MNHNS and CDR2 is SASEGT. This CDR3 spans 13 amino acids. V gave up 3 bases and J gave up 8 bases; unmatched junction bases: 1. The CDR3 loop is CASSEGTDSPLHF. The CDR3 coding sequence is TGTGCCAGCAGTGAGGGGACAGATTCACCCCTCCACTTT.

This clonotype was observed a single time. The chain has TRBV11-2 and TRBJ2-6; TRBD1 matches at 7 bases. CDR3 length: 17 residues. After removal of 3 bases from V and 2 bases from J, the junction contained 7 bases not matched to a gene. The germline gives CDR1 SGHAT, CDR2 FQNNGV. CDR3 bases: TGTGCCAGCAGCTTCTCACCCACAGGGGCTGGGGCCAACGTCCTGACTTTC. This gives the protein CASSFSPTGAGANVLTF.

This clonotype was counted many times. The chain recombines TRBV7-3 with TRBJ2-7; 7 positions match TRBD2. The V segment lost 0 bases and the J segment 4 bases; nucleotides outside the gene matches: 9. CDR1 is SGHTA, CDR2 FQGTGA, per germline. The CDR3 consists of 16 residues. CDR3 sequence (DNA): TGTGCCAGCAGCTTAACTTCCTCGGGGGGATTTTACGAGCAGTACTTC. Translation gives CASSLTSSGGFYEQYF.

The chain combines TRBV28 with TRBJ1-2; D uncertain. Germline lookup yields CDR1 MDHEN and CDR2 SYDVKM. CDR3 length: 12 amino acids. Trimming stripped 7 bases from V and 4 bases from J, with 10 bases between. Here the CDR3 DNA reads TGTGCCAGCACCCAGACTGGCTATGGCTACACCTTC. It is translated as CASTQTGYGYTF.

This clonotype was seen a handful of times. V and J are TRBV7-9 and TRBJ2-2; TRBD1 or TRBD2 may be the D gene (5 bases each). The V end lost 5 bases, the J end lost 0 bases, and 16 bases lay between the germline ends. Germline V gene lookup returns CDR1 SEHNR and CDR2 FQNEAQ (reference sequence). This CDR3 is 17 amino acids long. For the CDR3, the DNA is TGTGCCAGCAGCCCCCGTGGGTCGGGGCCGAACACCGGGGAGCTGTTTTTT. This codes for CASSPRGSGPNTGELFF.

V is TRBV6-2 or TRBV6-3 and J is TRBJ1-1, with no clear D. Germline CDR1 MNHEY, CDR2 SVGEGT. The CDR3 runs to 13 residues. Trimming removed 7 bases at V and 1 base at J, with 10 bases between. The CDR3 region has the DNA TGTGCCAGCACCCGAAGCAGGAACACTGAAGCTTTCTTT. It is translated as CASTRSRNTEAFF.

In this sample, this clonotype turned up many times. V is TRBV7-6 and J is TRBJ2-7, with D possibly called TRBD1 or TRBD2 (6 bases each). The CDR3 totals 14 residues. V shed 0 bases and J shed 5 bases, with 11 bases lying between them. Germline assignment: CDR1 SGHVS and CDR2 FNYEAQ. The CDR3 is CASSLAPGGDEQYF. The CDR3 DNA follows: TGTGCCAGCAGCTTAGCGCCCGGGGGCGACGAGCAGTACTTC.

The sample holds many counts of this clonotype. The chain combines TRBV7-2 with TRBJ1-4; tentatively, D is TRBD1 (5 bases). The V gene lost 2 bases and the J gene lost 4 bases, with 11 bases spanning the gap. Germline V gives CDR1 SGHTA, CDR2 FQGNSA. This CDR3 spans 15 amino acids. CDR3: CASSLSLGDNEKLFF. In DNA form, the CDR3 reads TGTGCCAGCAGCTTATCGTTAGGGGATAATGAAAAACTGTTTTTT.

The rearrangement joins TRBV29-1 to TRBJ1-1, with D tentatively TRBD1 (6 bases). Germline values: CDR1 SQVTM, CDR2 ANQGSEA. Trimming removed 2 bases at V and 3 bases at J, with 16 bases between. The CDR3 spans 15 residues. The CDR3 nucleotides read TGCAGCGTTGAACGGACAGTCTTGAGGGACACTGAAGCTTTCTTT. Its translation is CSVERTVLRDTEAFF. Drawing the rest from reference TRBV29-1 and TRBJ1-1, the complete variable domain is SAVISQKPSRDICQRGTSLTIQCQVDSQVTMMFWYRQQPGQSLTLIATANQGSEATYESGFVIDKFPISRPNLTFSTLTVSNMSPEDSSIYLCSVERTVLRDTEAFFGQGTRLTVV.

The rearrangement links TRBV29-1 to TRBJ2-5; no clear D. V gave up 2 bases and J gave up 4 bases, with 26 bases separating them. CDR3 size: 18 residues. Germline V gives CDR1 SQVTM, CDR2 ANQGSEA. The CDR3 sequence: CSVEYGRRRQRYSETQYF. The CDR3 nucleotides read TGCAGCGTTGAATATGGGCGAAGGCGGCAAAGGTATTCAGAGACCCAGTACTTC.

A word on this clonotype: Since a much larger clone is just one base distant, this may be a read error. This chain joins TRBV7-2 and TRBJ1-1; 9 bases are shared with TRBD1. CDR3 size: 15 residues. The germline V gene encodes CDR1 SGHTA and CDR2 FQGNSA. The J segment lost 6 bases and the V segment lost 4 bases, leaving 9 bases of the junction unmatched. DNA for the CDR3: TGTGCCAGCAGCTCGTTTGGGACAGGGATAGCTGAAGCTTTCTTT. This sequence encodes CASSSFGTGIAEAFF.

This clonotype was observed many times. The rearrangement uses TRBV7-2 and TRBJ1-2; D unresolved. This CDR3 contains 13 residues. V gave up 2 bases and J gave up 2 bases, with 6 bases separating them. CDR1 is SGHTA and CDR2 is FQGNSA in the germline V gene. The CDR3 region has the DNA TGTGCCAGCAGCTTAAGGCTGAACTATGGCTACACCTTC. Its protein product is CASSLRLNYGYTF.

This clonotype was recorded a few times. The rearrangement joins TRBV7-2 to TRBJ2-1, with D perhaps matching TRBD1 or TRBD2 (5 bases each). Germline V gene data show CDR1 as SGHTA and CDR2 as FQGNSA. CDR3 length equals 12 residues. V was trimmed by 6 bases and J by 10 bases, leaving 13 bases between them. CDR3 coding DNA: TGTGCCAGCAGTGGGGCTTGGGGGGAGCAGTTCTTC. Translation gives CASSGAWGEQFF.

The gene calls are TRBV28 and TRBJ1-6; no definite D call. Germline-derived CDR1 and CDR2 are MDHEN and SYDVKM. V lost 3 bases and J lost 8, with 11 bases in between. This CDR3 region has 14 residues. The CDR3 is CASSFDPRDSPLHF. CDR3 DNA: TGTGCCAGCAGTTTTGACCCTCGGGATTCACCCCTCCACTTT.

The chain combines TRBV6-5 with TRBJ2-3; possible D gene TRBD1, 5 bases. Trimming cost V 6 bases and J 2 bases, with 15 bases left between them. Germline V gene lookup returns CDR1 MNHEY and CDR2 SVGAGI. The length of the CDR3 is 15 residues. The CDR3: CASRQTEYNTDTQYF. The CDR3, as DNA: TGTGCCAGCAGACAGACAGAGTATAACACAGATACGCAGTATTTT.

The genes are TRBV14 and TRBJ1-1; D gene uncertain. The CDR3 loop spans 14 amino acids. The V gene's germline CDR1 is SGHDN and CDR2 FVKESK. V shed 4 bases and J shed 4 bases, with 13 bases lying between them. CDR3 residues: CASSLFGVFTEAFF. In DNA, the CDR3 is TGTGCCAGCAGCCTGTTTGGGGTATTCACTGAAGCTTTCTTT.

The chain has TRBV7-2 and TRBJ2-1; D is ambiguous. The CDR3 sequence is 15 residues long. The V and J ends lost 1 base and 2 bases respectively, with 9 bases between them. CDR1 SGHTA and CDR2 FQGNSA come from the germline V gene. CDR3 DNA sequence: TGTGCCAGCAGCTTAGTTAAGGCTGCCTACAATGAGCAGTTCTTC. This gives the protein CASSLVKAAYNEQFF. Full variable domain (outside the CDR3, taken from reference TRBV7-2 and TRBJ2-1): GAGVSQSPSNKVTEKGKDVELRCDPISGHTALYWYRQSLGQGLEFLIYFQGNSAPDKSGLPSDRFSAERTGGSVSTLTIQRTQQEDSAVYLCASSLVKAAYNEQFFGPGTRLTVL.